The clone carrying this T cell receptor (beta chain) has ten or more counts. The data belong to a study of metastatic and nonmetastatic thyroid tumors. There were no patients who had received any treatment before thyroid surgery. Germline CDR1 reads MNHEY; CDR2 reads SVGAGI. The CDR3 has 15 residues. V lost 2 bases to trimming and J lost 0 bases; unmatched junction nucleotides: 2. From the PCR reads, TCRdb re-called clones with MiXCR. The profile covers over 45,000 clones, with 22% appearing a single time and approximately 3.6% taken by the ten largest. The chain carries TRBV6-5 and TRBJ1-2; the match to TRBD1 covers 8 bases. The sequenced sample was blood. This clonotype was obtained from a male donor with papillary thyroid cancer or a benign thyroid nodule (not recorded which). Some clones in this sample may be carry-over from other donors' samples. The CDR3 region is CASSYRTGTNYGYTF. The CDR3 coding sequence is TGTGCCAGCAGTTACCGGACAGGGACTAACTATGGCTACACCTTC.